What follows is one TCR beta chain and its context. Its matching antigen is unknown. The germline CDR1 and CDR2 sequences are MNHNS and SASEGT. The ends were cut back, 3 bases at V and 1 base at J, with 9 bases in the middle. CDR3 length: 14 residues. A second about 7 to 11 cycle PCR used barcoded and J-beta primers. TCRdb passed the 5' RACE reads through MiXCR, listing each CDR3 protein once. The data hold 1,300,000 or so distinct CDR3 sequences, with 55% to 75% observed a single time. The data derive from a study of blood T cells in healthy people across ages. Broader study findings: Strongly correlated with naive T cell percentage was TCR beta diversity. Higher diversity and more naive CD4+ cells were features of long-lived donors, compared to aged donors.

The V and J genes are TRBV6-1 and TRBJ1-1, with D possibly being TRBD1 (6 bases). The sequence was obtained from a man aged 18 to 30 in good health. Sequenced sample: blood. The CDR3 DNA reads as TGTGCCAGCAGTGACAGGGGCAGGAACACTGAAGCTTTCTTT. Translated, it gives CASSDRGRNTEAFF.